This T cell receptor (beta chain) was captured by sequencing in a study of cytomegalovirus exposure and HLA in healthy donors. Study overall: The same platform used for the 666 first-cohort repertoires was also used for the roughly 130 validation repertoires, as a later analysis reported.

The table came from immunoSEQ multiplex PCR; TCRdb's copy has only in-frame clones and leaves some out. The sample has about 240,000 clones, 70% to 90% seen once. This clone has a single count. This CDR3 is also generated by other DNA sequences in the sample. V was clipped by 4 bases and J by 3 bases, with 8 bases between them. This CDR3 region has 12 residues. Looked up from germline, CDR1 is SGHRS and CDR2 is YFSETQ. The chain couples TRBV5-1 to TRBJ2-7; D is uncertain. The sample comprised PBMCs. The clonotype was recovered from a woman aged 25 to 39 in good health and CMV-seropositive. The CDR3 DNA follows: TGCGCCAGCAGCCGCGATAACTACGAGCAGTACTTC. Encoded protein: CASSRDNYEQYF.